The 4 T cell receptor beta chains below come from one sample, sequenced in a study of cytomegalovirus exposure and HLA in healthy donors. The table came from immunoSEQ multiplex PCR; TCRdb's copy has only in-frame clones and leaves some out. In the table there are about 110,000 clones, under 85% of which are singletons. Source material: PBMCs. These receptors were taken from a woman younger than 35 in good health and CMV-seronegative.

J is TRBJ1-5 and V is TRBV21-1; the table calls TRBD1, which could not be checked here. TRBV21-1 represents a pseudogene. The length of the CDR3 is 16 residues. The CDR3 sequence is CASSGGTGKGNQPQHF. CDR3 nucleotides: TGTGCCAGCAGCGGAGGGACAGGAAAGGGGAATCAGCCCCAGCATTTT.

The J gene is TRBJ2-7, the V gene TRBV2; a weak D match, TRBD1 (5 bases). Looked up from germline, CDR1 is SNHLY and CDR2 is FYNNEI. The CDR3 is 12 amino acids. Trimming took 3 bases from V and 4 from J, leaving 7 bases between them. The CDR3 sequence: CASSDGAYEQYF. As DNA, the CDR3 is TGTGCCAGCAGTGATGGGGCGTACGAGCAGTACTTC. Supplemented by reference TRBV2 and TRBJ2-7, the full variable domain reads EPEVTQTPSHQVTQMGQEVILRCVPISNHLYFYWYRQILGQKVEFLVSFYNNEISEKSEIFDDQFSVERPDGSNFTLKIRSTKLEDSAMYFCASSDGAYEQYFGPGTRLTVT.

This clone has a single count. The chain carries TRBV5-6 and TRBJ2-5, with 10 bases identical to TRBD2. Germline CDR1 is SGHDT and CDR2 is YYEEEE. The CDR3 has 14 amino acids. Trimming at V came to 4 bases and at J to 4 bases, leaving 4 bases not matched to a gene. This chain's CDR3 is CASSGRLAGETQYF. CDR3 nucleotides: TGTGCCAGCAGCGGGCGACTAGCGGGAGAGACCCAGTACTTC.

The rearrangement uses TRBV6-1 and TRBJ1-1, with a possible D match to TRBD1 (5 bases). CDR3 length equals 12 residues. V gave up 3 bases and J gave up 11 bases, with 13 bases separating them. From germline, CDR1 is MNHNS and CDR2 SASEGT. CDR3 loop: CASSDRVVDAFF. For the CDR3, the DNA is TGTGCCAGCAGTGACAGGGTCGTGGATGCTTTCTTT.